This TCR beta chain was found in a study of blood T cells in healthy people across ages (dated by TCRdb to between 2014 and 2017). For the wider study: In model experiments, roughly one uniquely barcoded TCR beta cDNA molecule per two T cells was captured by template switching. Using the same blood draw, the study looked at two additional independent replicas of 1 million unique cDNA reads for two donors, one aged 18 to 30 and the other aged 80 or older. Using deep sequencing normalized with unique cDNA molecular identifiers, the study measured how TCR beta repertoire diversity changes with age. To avoid experimental bias, donors of different ages were distributed randomly across sequencing lanes. The donors were divided into four age groups: young (average roughly 15 years), middle-aged (around 37), aged (approximately 62) and long-lived (more than 75).

The donors were roughly 40 Caucasian individuals from Russia, aged roughly 6 to 90 years, who were systemically healthy. Each donor gave about 10 milliliters of peripheral blood, drawn into EDTA-treated Vacutainer tubes. Ficoll-Paque density-gradient centrifugation was used to isolate PBMCs, with at least 7 million per sample. Total RNA, at least 6 micrograms per sample, was extracted from PBMCs with Trizol reagent. For every donor, an aliquot of PBMCs went through flow cytometry to measure the percentages of naive CD45RAhigh/CD27high T cells. Taken from cysteine to phenylalanine, the CDR3 has 15 residues. The kept DNA is CDR3 alone, 45 bases in frame from the first base. CDR1 and CDR2 are read off the germline V gene as SGHDN and FVKESK. After removal of 1 base from V and 4 bases from J, the junction retains 1 base not matched to a gene. Receptor amplification or capture employed 5' RACE. Reads for this sample came from an Illumina HiSeq 2500. A second 7 to 11 cycle PCR used a sample-barcoded 5' primer and a J-beta primer mix. Each TCR beta cDNA molecule received a unique molecular identifier from a template-switch 5' adaptor carrying 12 random nucleotides. At least 2.5 million CDR3-containing paired-end reads were obtained from each sample. First-strand cDNA was synthesized from all RNA with the Mint cDNA synthesis kit, primed by a TRBC-specific oligonucleotide. Following uracil-DNA glycosylase treatment, a first 18-cycle PCR with universal primers M1SS and BC2_uni_R was performed on all cDNA. Concerning the study's data processing: Normalization of each sample was performed by random selection of 1 million high-quality reads, each carrying a distinct molecular identifier. Reads with shared molecular identifiers were discarded instead of being binned into consensus sequences. CDR3 identification, clonotype clustering and error correction used MiTCR with a Q25 quality threshold and the strictest error-elimination algorithm. Lower-bound total TCR beta diversity was estimated with a nonparametric unseen species model using Euler transformation. TCRdb handled the public reads itself, with Q25 trimming in fastp and clone calling in MiXCR, and kept productive beta chains. Rows merge per CDR3 protein into single entries with the most common DNA and genes. None of the V and J calls come from the authors' own analysis; TCRdb made them. The sample profile shows 700,000 or so distinct CDR3 sequences; roughly 43% of them were found once. The ten largest clones take up 30% of the sample.

The research as a whole found: Total diversity estimates from one million sequenced T cells were considered lower bounds and underestimates. There was a strong correlation between observed TCR beta diversity and the percentage of naive T cells measured by flow cytometry. Compared with the aged group, more naive CD4+ T cells, fewer expanded clones and increased TCR diversity were shown by the long-lived group, suggesting age selection. Because the CMV infection status of the donors was unknown, age-related changes in expanded clonotypes may potentially have been confounded. Observed TCR beta diversity per million T cells fell roughly linearly with age, and a significant reduction was already apparent by age about 43. Since profiling was done on bulk unsorted PBMCs, naive and antigen-experienced compartments could not be conclusively compared.

This clonotype occurred a few times. No antigen is known for it. Base qualities are not recorded, but no much larger clone differs from it by a single base. The specimen sequenced was blood. The rearranged chain carries TRBV14 and TRBJ1-6; TRBD1 lines up with 7 middle nucleotides. The clonotype was recovered from a man at least 80 years old in good health. The sequenced DNA is TGTGCCAGCAGCCAAGCACAGGGGTATAATTCACCCCTCCACTTT. It codes for CASSQAQGYNSPLHF. With the rest looked up from the reference TRBV14 and TRBJ1-6 genes rather than sequenced, the full variable domain is EAGVTQFPSHSVIEKGQTVTLRCDPISGHDNLYWYRRVMGKEIKFLLHFVKESKQDESGMPNNRFLAERTGGTYSTLKVQPAELEDSGVYFCASSQAQGYNSPLHFGNGTRLTVT.